The 19 T cell receptor beta chains given below trace back to one sample, sequenced in a study of T cell responses to AZD1222 COVID-19 vaccine. Repertoires were generated with immunoSEQ multiplex PCR, while TCRdb's copy carries only in-frame clones and drops some. The sample has 90,000 to 110,000 clones; roughly 90% are singletons. The starting material was peripheral blood, obtained on day 0 of AZD1222 vaccination. Source of these receptors: an adult in good health.

This sequence joins TRBV2 and TRBJ1-2, with TRBD1 matching over 10 bases. Germline-derived CDR1 and CDR2 are SNHLY and FYNNEI. The ends lost 6 bases at V and 4 bases at J; junction bases unmatched: 11. The CDR3 length is 16 residues. The CDR3 DNA sequence: TGTGCCAGCAGCGGTCCACCGGGACAGGGGATCTATGGCTACACCTTC. The encoded protein is CASSGPPGQGIYGYTF.

DNA for the CDR3: TGTGCCAGCAGCCCGGGTCCACCCACCACGGAGACCCAGTACTTC. Amino acids: CASSPGPPTTETQYF. The chain links TRBV5-4 to TRBJ2-5; the D is unclear. The CDR3 has 15 amino acids. Trimming removed 4 bases at V and 5 bases at J, with 18 bases between. The V gene's germline CDR1 is SGHNT and CDR2 YYREEE (reference sequence). Looking up the rest from reference TRBV5-4 and TRBJ2-5 gives the full variable domain: ETGVTQSPTHLIKTRGQQVTLRCSSQSGHNTVSWYQQALGQGPQFIFQYYREEENGRGNFPPRFSGLQFPNYSSELNVNALELDDSALYLCASSPGPPTTETQYFGPGTRLLVL.

In its sample, this clone was seen once. The chain joins TRBV15 to TRBJ1-5, with 11 nucleotides matching TRBD1. Germline V CDR1 and CDR2: LNHNV, YYDKDF (reference sequence). The V and J ends lost 9 bases and 1 base, in that order; junction bases with no gene match: 8. This CDR3 spans 16 amino acids. CDR3 amino acids: CATGTGGLESNQPQHF. CDR3 DNA: TGTGCCACGGGGACAGGGGGATTGGAAAGCAATCAGCCCCAGCATTTT. Full variable domain (remainder filled in from reference TRBV15 and TRBJ1-5): DAMVIQNPRYQVTQFGKPVTLSCSQTLNHNVMYWYQQKSSQAPKLLFHYYDKDFNNEADTPDNFQSRRPNTSFCFLDIRSPGLGDTAMYLCATGTGGLESNQPQHFGDGTRLSIL.

DNA for the CDR3: TGTGCCAGCCATCCGACCGGGGGGACCCAGTACTTC. This gives the protein CASHPTGGTQYF. The chain joins TRBV6-5 to TRBJ2-5; tentative D call: TRBD2 (6 bases). Germline V gives CDR1 MNHEY, CDR2 SVGAGI. The length of the CDR3 is 12 residues. Deletions cut 8 bases from V and 7 bases from J, with 14 bases between.

The gene calls are TRBV29-1 and TRBJ1-1, with D hard to call. This CDR3 is 11 amino acids long. Trimming took off 7 bases at V and 1 base at J, with 7 bases between the two ends. Germline V gives CDR1 SQVTM, CDR2 ANQGSEA. For the CDR3, the DNA is TGCAGCGCGGGCTGGAACACTGAAGCTTTCTTT. Its translation: CSAGWNTEAFF.

The chain recombines TRBV19 with TRBJ2-1, with 11 bases identical to TRBD2. Looked up from germline, CDR1 is LNHDA and CDR2 is SQIVND (reference sequence). There are 16 residues in the CDR3. V was clipped by 4 bases and J by 6 bases; unmatched bases: 8. The CDR3 DNA follows: TGTGCCAGTAGTAGTGGACCTAGCGGGGGGCGCAATGAGCAGTTCTTC. Its protein is CASSSGPSGGRNEQFF.

The CDR3 loop reads CASSERRVTNSPLHF. The CDR3 DNA reads as TGTGCCAGCAGTGAACGGAGGGTAACGAATTCACCCCTCCACTTT. The chain employs TRBV6-1 and TRBJ1-6; unclear D gene. CDR3 length: 15 residues. Germline V gives CDR1 MNHNS, CDR2 SASEGT. The V and J ends lost 2 bases and 7 bases respectively, with 12 bases between them.

There are a few counts of this clone. The chain employs TRBV7-9 and TRBJ2-1; 7 bases fit TRBD2. The germline V gene has CDR1 SEHNR and CDR2 FQNEAQ (reference sequence). V shed 6 bases, J shed 7 bases, and the junction held 12 bases outside the gene matches. The CDR3 has 15 residues. CDR3 in DNA: TGTGCCAGCAGTCGAGACACCGGGGGGTCGAATGAGCAGTTCTTC. This codes for CASSRDTGGSNEQFF. The full variable domain, completed using reference TRBV7-9 and TRBJ2-1, is DTGVSQNPRHKITKRGQNVTFRCDPISEHNRLYWYRQTLGQGPEFLTYFQNEAQLEKSRLLSDRFSAERPKGSFSTLEIQRTEQGDSAMYLCASSRDTGGSNEQFFGPGTRLTVL.

This clone is a singleton in its sample. DNA for the CDR3: TGTGCCTGGAGACCGGGAGGCAGGGAGTTTGCAACTAATGAAAAACTGTTTTTT. This encodes CAWRPGGREFATNEKLFF. This sequence joins TRBV30 and TRBJ1-4, with a tentative D call TRBD1 (5 bases). Trimming pared 3 bases from V and 0 bases from J, leaving 20 bases between. This CDR3 spans 18 amino acids. Germline V gene data show CDR1 as GTSNPN and CDR2 as SVGIG (reference sequence).

The chain has TRBV27 and TRBJ1-6, with 11 bases identical to TRBD1. V was pared by 5 bases and J by 0 bases, with 9 bases of the junction left unmatched. Germline V gene data show CDR1 as MNHEY and CDR2 as SMNVEV (reference sequence). The CDR3 has 19 amino acids. In DNA, the CDR3 is TGTGCCAGCAGTCCACTTGGACAGGGGGCAAGCTCCTATAATTCACCCCTCCACTTT. Its translation is CASSPLGQGASSYNSPLHF.

This clone was observed a handful of times. The chain links TRBV5-4 to TRBJ1-1; 7 nucleotides match TRBD1. V gave up 2 bases and J gave up 4 bases; unmatched junction bases: 5. This CDR3 comprises 14 residues. The germline gives CDR1 SGHNT, CDR2 YYREEE (reference sequence). CDR3 nucleotides: TGTGCCAGCAGCTTACAGGGGTTTCTCACTGAAGCTTTCTTT. As protein: CASSLQGFLTEAFF.

The gene calls are TRBV6-5 and TRBJ2-7; no reliable D call. Germline CDR1 reads MNHEY; CDR2 reads SVGAGI. This CDR3 is built from 13 residues. Between the trimmed V and J ends, which lost 6 bases and 3 bases, there was a span of 12 bases. Here the CDR3 DNA reads TGTGCCAGCAGCTACAAATGGGGCTACGAGCAGTACTTC. It encodes CASSYKWGYEQYF.

This clone was recorded once. The chain carries TRBV2 and TRBJ2-7; no reliable D call. The V gene lost 6 bases and the J gene lost 9 bases, with 12 bases spanning the gap. Looked up from germline, CDR1 is SNHLY and CDR2 is FYNNEI. The CDR3 runs to 11 residues. This chain's CDR3 is CASSLYSGQYF. The CDR3 DNA reads as TGTGCCAGCAGCCTCTATTCCGGGCAGTACTTC.

This clone was seen only a few times. The same CDR3 can be traced to other DNA sequences in this sample. The chain joins TRBV28 to TRBJ2-3; 13 bases are a match to TRBD2. With V trimmed by 4 bases and J by 1 base, 5 bases remained unmatched. This CDR3 comprises 17 residues. Germline V gives CDR1 MDHEN, CDR2 SYDVKM. CDR3 DNA: TGTGCCAGCAGTTCTCCGGGACTAGCGGGACGCACAGATACGCAGTATTTT. It yields the protein CASSSPGLAGRTDTQYF.

The chain links TRBV7-2 to TRBJ1-6; D unresolved. This CDR3 is built from 14 residues. The V gene's germline CDR1 is SGHTA and CDR2 FQGNSA. V was cut by 5 bases and J by 6 bases, with 11 bases left in between. This CDR3 reads CASSPQRINSPLHF. The CDR3 DNA follows: TGTGCCAGCAGCCCACAGAGAATTAATTCACCCCTCCACTTT.

The CDR3 region has the DNA TGTGCCAGCAGCTTATGGGCCGGGAGGGGCTACACCTTC. It codes for CASSLWAGRGYTF. This chain joins TRBV7-2 and TRBJ1-2; D not resolved. CDR3 size: 13 residues. V lost 2 bases and J lost 8, with 12 bases in between. CDR1 is SGHTA and CDR2 is FQGNSA in the germline V gene. The full variable domain, its missing parts supplied by reference TRBV7-2 and TRBJ1-2, is GAGVSQSPSNKVTEKGKDVELRCDPISGHTALYWYRQSLGQGLEFLIYFQGNSAPDKSGLPSDRFSAERTGGSVSTLTIQRTQQEDSAVYLCASSLWAGRGYTFGSGTRLTVV.

The chain employs TRBV18 and TRBJ2-3; either TRBD1 or TRBD2 may supply D (6 bases each). V was pared by 6 bases and J by 5 bases, with 12 bases between. CDR1 and CDR2 from the germline V gene are KGHSH and LQKENI. The CDR3 contains 13 residues. This CDR3 reads CASSPGAGDTQYF. In nucleotides, the CDR3 is TGTGCCAGCTCCCCGGGGGCGGGAGATACGCAGTATTTT.

The chain is built from TRBV21-1 and TRBJ1-2. TRBV21-1 is termed a pseudogene. This CDR3 has 14 residues. CDR3 loop: CASSKADGNYGYTF. CDR3 coding DNA: TGTGCCAGCAGCAAAGCTGACGGAAACTATGGCTACACCTTC.

The genes are TRBV19 and TRBJ1-5, with D tentatively TRBD1 (6 bases). The V end lost 3 bases, the J end lost 6 bases, and 12 bases lay between the germline ends. There are 14 residues in the CDR3. Germline V lookup: CDR1 LNHDA, CDR2 SQIVND (reference sequence). CDR3 residues: CASSIRDISQPQHF. The CDR3 DNA reads as TGTGCCAGTAGTATCCGGGACATAAGTCAGCCCCAGCATTTT.